The 15 T cell receptor beta chains below come from one sample, sequenced in a study of vaccination effects on CD4 cells after COVID-19. After expansion with viral peptide pools in the ViraFEST assay, antigen-specific CD4+ T cells were sequenced. Following 10 days of culture, CD4+ T cells were isolated. Either the mRNA-1273 or the BNT162b2 vaccine was given to participants as two doses. This table comes from immunoSEQ multiplex PCR, and its TCRdb copy is limited to in-frame clones, with some not included. The sample lists tens of thousands of clones, around 78% occurring once. No antigens are known for them. The sample was CD4+ T cells from PBMCs cultured with HCoV-229E spike peptides, taken after COVID-19 vaccination. The receptors originated from a human donor who received a COVID-19 vaccine.

The chain combines TRBV7-3 with TRBJ2-5; D uncertain. Germline V CDR1 and CDR2: SGHTA, FQGTGA. With 5 bases removed from V and 1 base from J, the gap between germline ends came to 8 bases. This CDR3 has 13 residues. The CDR3 DNA is TGTGCCAGCAGCCCATCCGTCCAAGAGACCCAGTACTTC. Translation gives CASSPSVQETQYF.

The CDR3, as DNA: TGTGCCAGTAGTGCACAGTGGCACGGCAGTGAAAAACTGTTTTTT. Translating gives CASSAQWHGSEKLFF. The chain carries TRBV19 and TRBJ1-4; no definite D call. Germline values: CDR1 LNHDA, CDR2 SQIVND (reference sequence). The CDR3 spans 15 residues. Deletions cut 5 bases from V and 7 bases from J, with 17 bases between.

This sequence joins TRBV10-3 and TRBJ2-2; D unresolved. In germline, CDR1 is ENHRY, CDR2 SYGVKD. CDR3 length: 15 amino acids. The V end was cut by 4 bases, the J end by 2 bases, with 11 bases between. The CDR3 DNA is TGTGCCATCAGTGGAGAAGCGTTAAACACCGGGGAGCTGTTTTTT. Translation gives CAISGEALNTGELFF.

V is TRBV6-2 or TRBV6-3 and J is TRBJ2-5; D possibly matches TRBD1 or TRBD2 (5 bases each). The CDR3 spans 15 residues. CDR1 and CDR2 (germline): MNHEY, SVGEGT. The V gene lost 4 bases and the J gene lost 5 bases, with 17 bases spanning the gap. CDR3 residues: CASSSWDPGRETQYF. The CDR3 DNA follows: TGTGCCAGCAGTTCCTGGGACCCGGGGCGGGAGACCCAGTACTTC.

The chain combines TRBV24-1 with TRBJ1-2; D perhaps matches TRBD1 (6 bases). The V gene's germline CDR1 is KGHDR and CDR2 SFDVKD. V lost 6 bases to trimming and J lost 4 bases, with 14 bases between them. The CDR3 covers 14 residues. CDR3 DNA: TGTGCCACCAGTACCGACAGGTTAGCCTATGGCTACACCTTC. Translating it yields CATSTDRLAYGYTF.

The chain has TRBV5-3 and TRBJ2-7, with D perhaps matching TRBD1 (5 bases). TRBV5-3 qualifies as an ORF whose function is uncertain. The V gene lost 5 bases and the J gene lost 4 bases, with 19 bases spanning the gap. The CDR3 is made up of 15 amino acids. The CDR3 loop reads CARRKLGDLRYEQYV. The DNA of the CDR3 is TGTGCCAGAAGAAAGTTAGGGGATCTTAGGTACGAGCAGTACGTC.

The chain has TRBV7-3 and TRBJ2-2; D not resolved. Per the germline V gene, CDR1 is SGHTA and CDR2 is FQGTGA. Trimming left V 3 bases short and J 4 bases short, with 9 bases between. The CDR3 has 14 amino acids. CDR3 sequence reads: CASSFNGITGELFF. DNA of the CDR3: TGTGCCAGCAGCTTTAACGGAATCACCGGGGAGCTGTTTTTT.

The chain employs TRBV19 and TRBJ2-2; D is perhaps TRBD1 (6 bases). CDR1 and CDR2 from the germline V gene are LNHDA and SQIVND (reference sequence). V gave up 5 bases and J gave up 6 bases, with 13 bases separating them. The CDR3 sequence is 14 residues long. Here the CDR3 DNA reads TGTGCCAGTAGTCCACAGGGTTGGGCCGGGGAGCTGTTTTTT. Translating it yields CASSPQGWAGELFF.

In its sample, this clone was seen a few times. The chain uses TRBV5-5 and TRBJ1-6; D remains unclear. Trimming pared 0 bases from V and 8 bases from J, leaving 12 bases between. CDR3 length: 15 amino acids. Germline values: CDR1 SGHKS, CDR2 YYEKEE (reference sequence). The CDR3 sequence: CASSLVPNDYSPLHF. CDR3 DNA: TGTGCCAGCAGCTTGGTTCCTAATGATTATTCACCCCTCCACTTT.

J is TRBJ2-3 and V is TRBV24-1, with a weak D call TRBD1 (6 bases). The germline V gene encodes CDR1 KGHDR and CDR2 SFDVKD. CDR3 size: 12 residues. V was pared by 3 bases and J by 11 bases, with 11 bases between. CDR3 coding DNA: TGTGCCACCAGTGATGGGGGACAATGGCAGTATTTT. This encodes CATSDGGQWQYF.

The chain couples TRBV12-3 or TRBV12-4 to TRBJ2-7; TRBD1 or TRBD2 may be the D gene (5 bases each). This CDR3 is built from 11 residues. Trimming cost V 5 bases and J 6 bases, with 8 bases left between them. CDR3 DNA sequence: TGTGCCAGCAGTGGGGGATTCGAGCAGTACGTC. Residues: CASSGGFEQYV.

The chain employs TRBV11-3 and TRBJ1-1; D unresolved. V was cut by 5 bases and J by 3 bases, with 10 bases left in between. The CDR3 runs to 13 residues. Germline CDR1 SGHNT, CDR2 YENEEA. This CDR3 reads CASSRGGHTEAFF. The CDR3 coding sequence is TGTGCCAGCAGCCGGGGAGGTCACACTGAAGCTTTCTTT.

V is TRBV7-9 and J is TRBJ1-4; D possibly corresponds to TRBD1 (5 bases). From germline, CDR1 is SEHNR and CDR2 FQNEAQ (reference sequence). Trimming took 5 bases from V and 10 from J, leaving 20 bases between them. The CDR3 runs to 15 residues. The CDR3 spells CASSTTGEGFVKLFF. CDR3 nucleotide sequence: TGTGCCAGCAGCACCACGGGGGAGGGATTCGTAAAACTGTTTTTT.

The chain employs TRBV15 and TRBJ2-7; D possibly corresponds to TRBD1 (6 bases). Germline V lookup: CDR1 LNHNV, CDR2 YYDKDF (reference sequence). V lost 1 base, J lost 1 base, and 8 bases lay in between. This CDR3 comprises 14 residues. The CDR3 sequence: CATSRGQGSYEQYV. The CDR3 DNA sequence: TGTGCCACCAGCAGAGGGCAGGGGTCCTACGAGCAGTACGTC.

The chain carries TRBV28 and TRBJ2-7; D tentatively reads TRBD1 or TRBD2 (5 bases each). Germline V CDR1 and CDR2: MDHEN, SYDVKM. The CDR3 consists of 15 residues. Between the trimmed V and J ends, which lost 2 bases and 1 base, there was a span of 12 bases. CDR3 DNA: TGTGCCAGCAGTTTAGGTGGGACGGGATCCTACGAGCAGTACGTC. It yields the protein CASSLGGTGSYEQYV.